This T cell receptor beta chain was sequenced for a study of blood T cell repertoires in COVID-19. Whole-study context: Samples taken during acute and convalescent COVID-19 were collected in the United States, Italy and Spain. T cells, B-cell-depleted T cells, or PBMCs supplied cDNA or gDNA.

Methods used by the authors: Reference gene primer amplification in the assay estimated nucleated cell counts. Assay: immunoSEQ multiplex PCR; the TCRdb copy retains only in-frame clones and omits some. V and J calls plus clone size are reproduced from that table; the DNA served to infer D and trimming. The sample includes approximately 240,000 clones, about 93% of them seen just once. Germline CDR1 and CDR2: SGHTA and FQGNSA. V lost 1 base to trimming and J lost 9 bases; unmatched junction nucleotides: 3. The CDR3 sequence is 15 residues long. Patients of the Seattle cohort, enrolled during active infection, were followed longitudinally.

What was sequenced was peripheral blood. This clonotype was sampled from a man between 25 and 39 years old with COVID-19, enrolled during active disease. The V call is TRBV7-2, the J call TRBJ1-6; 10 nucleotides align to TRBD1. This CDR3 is CASSLGQGAGSPLHF. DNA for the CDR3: TGTGCCAGCAGCTTAGGACAGGGGGCAGGTTCACCCCTCCACTTT.